Presented here are 20 T cell receptor beta chains from one specimen sequenced in a study of CD8+ T cells in alopecia areata. This sample's treatment: oral pan-JAK inhibitor, 5-10 mg twice daily. RNA was isolated and reverse transcribed to cDNA, the sequencing template. TCRdb's table, derived via immunoSEQ multiplex PCR, lists solely in-frame clones and lacks some. The sample lists approximately 200,000 clones, 60% to 70% occurring once. Here the sequenced sample was CD4+ T cells sorted from blood, taken at week 4, from a patient treated with tofacitinib. The receptors originated from a human donor with alopecia areata.

The chain uses TRBV5-4 and TRBJ2-2; D may be TRBD1 or TRBD2 (5 bases each). V lost 4 bases to trimming and J lost 3 bases, with 16 bases between them. This CDR3 spans 16 amino acids. The germline V gene encodes CDR1 SGHNT and CDR2 YYREEE (reference sequence). CDR3 loop: CASSGGVGLYTGELFF. Written as DNA, the CDR3 is TGTGCCAGCAGCGGGGGAGTGGGCCTGTACACCGGGGAGCTGTTTTTT.

This clone was picked up one time. This CDR3 is missing its conserved last phenylalanine or tryptophan, likely due to a read error. No DNA is shown, since the ends of the CDR3 on it are uncertain; the CDR3 is the one TCRdb lists. The gene calls are TRBV5-4 and TRBJ2-7; the table assigns TRBD1, which was not confirmed against the DNA. The CDR3 adds up to 10 amino acids, both ends counted. Per the germline V gene, CDR1 is SGHNT and CDR2 is YYREEE (reference sequence). This chain's CDR3 is CASRGLSRFL.

V is TRBV5-6 and J is TRBJ1-1; D not certain. Germline-derived CDR1 and CDR2 are SGHDT and YYEEEE. V shed 1 base and J shed 0 bases, with 7 bases lying between them. This CDR3 has 14 amino acids. Here the CDR3 reads CASSLFALNTEAFF. In DNA, the CDR3 is TGTGCCAGCAGCTTGTTTGCCCTGAACACTGAAGCTTTCTTT.

This clone was counted a few times. The chain joins TRBV27 to TRBJ2-6; D is perhaps TRBD1 (6 bases). The CDR3 spans 16 residues. The germline V gene has CDR1 MNHEY and CDR2 SMNVEV (reference sequence). The V end lost 5 bases, the J end lost 4 bases, and 15 bases lay between the germline ends. The CDR3 DNA is TGTGCCAGCAGTCCTCACAGGGCATCGGGGGCCAACGTCCTGACTTTC. Encoded protein: CASSPHRASGANVLTF.

This sequence joins TRBV29-1 and TRBJ2-3, with a weak D call TRBD1 (5 bases). Germline V gene lookup returns CDR1 SQVTM and CDR2 ANQGSEA. This CDR3 has 14 amino acids. Deletions cut 6 bases from V and 1 base from J, with 14 bases between. CDR3 sequence: CSVNRRVGTDTQYF. DNA of the CDR3: TGCAGCGTCAACCGCAGGGTGGGCACAGATACGCAGTATTTT.

This clone was recorded only once. This sequence joins TRBV7-2 and TRBJ1-1; TRBD1 aligns across 7 bases. Germline CDR1 reads SGHTA; CDR2 reads FQGNSA. The CDR3 consists of 13 residues. Germline trimming cut 1 base from V and 7 bases from J; bases unmatched to any gene: 3. CDR3 residues: CASSLGRQGEAFF. The CDR3 bases are TGTGCCAGCAGCTTAGGCAGACAGGGTGAAGCTTTCTTT.

The chain links TRBV6-5 to TRBJ2-1, with 8 bases aligning to TRBD2. From germline, CDR1 is MNHEY and CDR2 SVGAGI. CDR3 length: 15 amino acids. With V trimmed by 5 bases and J by 2 bases, 5 bases remained unmatched. The CDR3 protein is CASSTTGGPYNEQFF. CDR3 sequence (DNA): TGTGCCAGCAGTACCACGGGGGGGCCCTACAATGAGCAGTTCTTC.

The rearrangement links TRBV30 to TRBJ1-2; maybe TRBD1 (5 bases). The CDR3 runs to 13 residues. V was shortened by 4 bases and J by 7 bases, with 16 bases between the two germline ends. CDR1 and CDR2 from the germline V gene are GTSNPN and SVGIG (reference sequence). In nucleotides, the CDR3 is TGTGCCTGGACCCGTCCGGGGGTTGGTGGCTACACCTTC. This encodes CAWTRPGVGGYTF.

The chain has TRBV5-4 and TRBJ2-5; a possible D gene is TRBD1 (5 bases). The length of the CDR3 is 15 residues. Germline V gives CDR1 SGHNT, CDR2 YYREEE (reference sequence). The V gene lost 3 bases and the J gene lost 5 bases, with 17 bases spanning the gap. DNA of the CDR3: TGTGCCAGCAGCTCCCCTTTAGGGGCGGAGGAGACCCAGTACTTC. As protein: CASSSPLGAEETQYF. The whole variable domain, filled in from reference TRBV5-4 and TRBJ2-5, reads ETGVTQSPTHLIKTRGQQVTLRCSSQSGHNTVSWYQQALGQGPQFIFQYYREEENGRGNFPPRFSGLQFPNYSSELNVNALELDDSALYLCASSSPLGAEETQYFGPGTRLLVL.

The V and J genes are TRBV5-1 and TRBJ1-2; D not certain. CDR3 length: 14 residues. CDR1 and CDR2 (germline): SGHRS, YFSETQ. V was cut by 0 bases and J by 8 bases, with 14 bases left in between. This CDR3 is CASSLATASKGYTF. For the CDR3, the DNA is TGCGCCAGCAGCTTGGCCACAGCCAGTAAGGGCTACACCTTC.

V and J are TRBV4-2 and TRBJ1-6; D might be TRBD1 (5 bases). Germline assignment: CDR1 LGHNA and CDR2 YNFKEQ. Trimming cost V 6 bases and J 7 bases, with 13 bases left between them. This CDR3 contains 14 residues. This CDR3 reads CASSGAGGNSPLHF. The CDR3 DNA reads as TGTGCCAGCAGTGGAGCGGGGGGGAATTCACCCCTCCACTTT.

DNA for the CDR3: TGCGCCAGCAGCCAAGATAGGGGAAGGGATTCACCCCTCCACTTT. This translates into CASSQDRGRDSPLHF. The chain recombines TRBV4-1 with TRBJ1-6; maybe TRBD1 (5 bases). Trimming pared 0 bases from V and 8 bases from J, leaving 11 bases between. This CDR3 has 15 amino acids. Per the germline V gene, CDR1 is MGHRA and CDR2 is YSYEKL.

The chain joins TRBV29-1 to TRBJ1-5; D call uncertain. The V gene lost 1 base and the J gene lost 2 bases, with 6 bases spanning the gap. Germline loops: CDR1 SQVTM, CDR2 ANQGSEA. CDR3 length: 13 residues. CDR3 DNA sequence: TGCAGCGTTGAAGGGACCGGCAATCAGCCCCAGCATTTT. Translating gives CSVEGTGNQPQHF.

V gene TRBV25-1 combines with J gene TRBJ2-1; 9 bases fit TRBD2. Unmatched junction bases numbered 5, after V lost 2 bases and J lost 6 bases. Germline lookup yields CDR1 MGHDK and CDR2 SYGVNS. This CDR3 comprises 15 residues. CDR3 DNA: TGTGCCAGCAGTGAAGGGCGGGGGGGCCGCAATGAGCAGTTCTTC. Protein: CASSEGRGGRNEQFF.

The chain employs TRBV29-1 and TRBJ2-7, with D unresolved. Germline V gene sequence: CDR1 SQVTM, CDR2 ANQGSEA. The CDR3 runs 13 residues. V gave up 4 bases and J gave up 0 bases, with 10 bases separating them. Here the CDR3 DNA reads TGCAGCGTTGGTTATAGGAACTCCTACGAGCAGTACTTC. Protein sequence: CSVGYRNSYEQYF.

The rearrangement joins TRBV29-1 to TRBJ2-3, with 7 bases matching TRBD2. Germline V CDR1 and CDR2: SQVTM, ANQGSEA. The V segment lost 4 bases and the J segment 2 bases; nucleotides outside the gene matches: 3. The CDR3 is 13 residues long. CDR3 loop: CSVGGTITDTQYF. The CDR3 DNA reads as TGCAGCGTTGGGGGGACTATCACAGATACGCAGTATTTT.

The table lists this clone with a few counts. The chain is built from TRBV29-1 and TRBJ2-5, with D tentatively TRBD2 (6 bases). The V and J ends lost 3 bases and 5 bases respectively, with 10 bases between them. CDR1 and CDR2 (germline): SQVTM, ANQGSEA. CDR3 length: 12 amino acids. CDR3 amino acids: CSVDAGRETQYF. The DNA of the CDR3 is TGCAGCGTTGATGCGGGACGGGAGACCCAGTACTTC. Full variable domain (outside the CDR3, taken from reference TRBV29-1 and TRBJ2-5): SAVISQKPSRDICQRGTSLTIQCQVDSQVTMMFWYRQQPGQSLTLIATANQGSEATYESGFVIDKFPISRPNLTFSTLTVSNMSPEDSSIYLCSVDAGRETQYFGPGTRLLVL.

The genes are TRBV28 and TRBJ1-2, with 8 bases matching TRBD1. Germline V gene sequence: CDR1 MDHEN, CDR2 SYDVKM. The CDR3 is 14 residues long. V lost 5 bases to trimming and J lost 6 bases; unmatched junction nucleotides: 8. In nucleotides, the CDR3 is TGTGCCAGCAGTCCTAGGACAGGGATAAATGGCTACACCTTC. Protein: CASSPRTGINGYTF.

The chain combines TRBV25-1 with TRBJ2-5, with TRBD2 as a possible D gene (5 bases). The CDR3 contains 11 residues. V lost 4 bases and J lost 7, with 7 bases in between. Germline V gives CDR1 MGHDK, CDR2 SYGVNS. CDR3 sequence: CASSGEGTQYF. The CDR3 bases are TGTGCCAGCAGTGGCGAGGGGACCCAGTACTTC.

This clone was seen only a few times. The CDR3 protein is CASSFRRDSNQPQHF. In DNA form, the CDR3 reads TGTGCCAGCAGCTTTCGACGGGATAGCAATCAGCCCCAGCATTTT. This chain uses TRBV7-8 with TRBJ1-5; D is uncertain. This CDR3 has 15 amino acids. Germline V gene data show CDR1 as SGHVS and CDR2 as FQNEAQ. The germline V and J ends were trimmed by 3 bases and 0 bases, with 9 bases remaining between them. Full variable domain (outside the CDR3, taken from reference TRBV7-8 and TRBJ1-5): GAGVSQSPRYKVAKRGQDVALRCDPISGHVSLFWYQQALGQGPEFLTYFQNEAQLDKSGLPSDRFFAERPEGSVSTLKIQRTQQEDSAVYLCASSFRRDSNQPQHFGDGTRLSIL.